The T cell receptor beta chain described here comes from a study of T cells in narcolepsy. Study at large: Enrolled donors included narcolepsy type 1 or type 2 patients and healthy controls. Overall study results and limits: Comparing one patient's CSF and blood CD4+ clonotypes highlighted HCRT- and TRIB2-specific autoreactive clonotypes. In some patient and control memory CD4+ samples, autoreactive clones were absent. Autoreactive clonotypes reportedly recurred in blood of same and different patients, not controls.

Sequenced by immunoSEQ multiplex PCR; TCRdb stores in-frame clones only, minus some. The sample holds under 40,000 clones, around 75% seen once. Worth noting for this clone: The antigen is unknown. It is unclear where the CDR3 begins or ends on the DNA, so no DNA is shown, and the CDR3 is as TCRdb lists it.

The clonotype was recovered from a human donor with narcolepsy. Sample: CD45RA- memory CD4+ T cells from PBMCs.

The chain's CDR3 is CASSTSGEADTQYF. The chain recombines TRBV28 with TRBJ2-3; the D segment call TRBD2 is taken from the table without a DNA check. The CDR3 sequence runs 14 residues, both termini included. The V gene's germline CDR1 is MDHEN and CDR2 SYDVKM.